This TCR beta chain emerged from a study of neurological immune-mediated disorders. Germline CDR1 and CDR2: MNHNY and SVGAGI (reference sequence). Trimming took 0 bases from V and 7 from J; bases not matched to a gene: 17. The CDR3 length is 19 residues. TCRdb independently ran MiXCR on the 5' RACE reads; one entry per CDR3 protein. The repertoire holds tens of thousands of distinct CDR3 sequences, 10% seen once, with about 7% in the top ten. The sequence derives from a young woman with HTLV-1-associated myelopathy (HAM/TSP). Sequencing was performed on PBMCs. The chain is built from TRBV6-6 and TRBJ2-1; 8 bases are shared with TRBD2. CDR3 region: CASSYSSGGAFSLTNEQFF. The CDR3, as DNA: TGTGCCAGCAGTTACTCATCCGGGGGGGCCTTTTCTCTTACAAATGAGCAGTTCTTC.